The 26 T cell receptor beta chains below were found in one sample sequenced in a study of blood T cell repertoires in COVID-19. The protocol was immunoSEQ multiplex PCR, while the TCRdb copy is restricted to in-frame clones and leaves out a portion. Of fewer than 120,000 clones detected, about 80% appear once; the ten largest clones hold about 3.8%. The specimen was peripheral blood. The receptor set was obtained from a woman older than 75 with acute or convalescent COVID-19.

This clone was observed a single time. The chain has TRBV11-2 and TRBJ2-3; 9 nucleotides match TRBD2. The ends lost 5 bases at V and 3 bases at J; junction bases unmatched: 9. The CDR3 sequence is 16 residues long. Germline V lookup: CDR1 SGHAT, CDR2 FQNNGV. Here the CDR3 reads CASSLAGWIVTDTQYF. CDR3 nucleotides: TGTGCCAGCAGCCTAGCGGGGTGGATAGTTACAGATACGCAGTATTTT.

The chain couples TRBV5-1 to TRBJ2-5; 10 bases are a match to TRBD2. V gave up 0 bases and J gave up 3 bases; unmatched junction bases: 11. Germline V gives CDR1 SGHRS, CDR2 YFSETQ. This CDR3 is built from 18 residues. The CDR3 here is CASSLVGIAGGYKETQYF. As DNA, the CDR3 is TGCGCCAGCAGCTTGGTTGGAATAGCGGGGGGTTACAAAGAGACCCAGTACTTC.

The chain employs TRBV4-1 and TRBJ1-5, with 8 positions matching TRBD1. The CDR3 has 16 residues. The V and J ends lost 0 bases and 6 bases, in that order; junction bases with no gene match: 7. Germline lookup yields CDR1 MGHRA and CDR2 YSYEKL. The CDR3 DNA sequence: TGCGCCAGCAGCCAAGATGTGGACAGGGTGATTCAGCCCCAGCATTTT. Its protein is CASSQDVDRVIQPQHF.

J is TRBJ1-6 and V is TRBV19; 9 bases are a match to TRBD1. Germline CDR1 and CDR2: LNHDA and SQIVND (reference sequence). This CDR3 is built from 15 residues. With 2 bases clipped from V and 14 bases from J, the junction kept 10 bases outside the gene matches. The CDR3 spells CASSISGQGKRTLHF. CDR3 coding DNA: TGTGCCAGTAGTATATCTGGACAGGGGAAGAGAACCCTCCACTTT.

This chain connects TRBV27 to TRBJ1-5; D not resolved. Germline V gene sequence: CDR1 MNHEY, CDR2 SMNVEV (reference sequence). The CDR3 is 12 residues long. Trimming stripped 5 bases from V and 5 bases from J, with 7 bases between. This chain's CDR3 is CASSPTDQPQHF. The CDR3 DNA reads TGTGCCAGCAGTCCTACAGATCAGCCCCAGCATTTT.

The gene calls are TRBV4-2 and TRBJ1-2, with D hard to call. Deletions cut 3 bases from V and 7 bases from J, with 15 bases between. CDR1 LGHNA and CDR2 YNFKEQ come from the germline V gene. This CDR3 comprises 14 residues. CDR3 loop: CASSHSRATTGYTF. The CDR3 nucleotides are TGTGCCAGCAGCCATTCAAGGGCGACTACTGGCTACACCTTC.

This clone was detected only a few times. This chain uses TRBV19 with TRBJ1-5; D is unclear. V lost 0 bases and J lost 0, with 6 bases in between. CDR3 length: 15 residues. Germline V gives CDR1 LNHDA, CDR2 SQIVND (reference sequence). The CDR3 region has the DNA TGTGCCAGTAGTATAGATTTCTATAGCAATCAGCCCCAGCATTTT. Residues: CASSIDFYSNQPQHF.

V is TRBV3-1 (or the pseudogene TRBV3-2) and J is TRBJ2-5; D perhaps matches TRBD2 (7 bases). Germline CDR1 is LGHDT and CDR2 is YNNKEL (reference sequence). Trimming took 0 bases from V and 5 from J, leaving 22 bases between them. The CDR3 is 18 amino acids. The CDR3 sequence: CASSQEFGVGGASETQYF. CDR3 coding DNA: TGTGCCAGCAGCCAAGAGTTCGGGGTTGGGGGGGCGTCGGAGACCCAGTACTTC.

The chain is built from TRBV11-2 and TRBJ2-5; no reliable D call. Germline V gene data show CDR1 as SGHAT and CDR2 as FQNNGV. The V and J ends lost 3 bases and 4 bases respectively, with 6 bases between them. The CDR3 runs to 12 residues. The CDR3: CASSLARETQYF. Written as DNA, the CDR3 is TGTGCCAGCAGCTTGGCTCGAGAGACCCAGTACTTC.

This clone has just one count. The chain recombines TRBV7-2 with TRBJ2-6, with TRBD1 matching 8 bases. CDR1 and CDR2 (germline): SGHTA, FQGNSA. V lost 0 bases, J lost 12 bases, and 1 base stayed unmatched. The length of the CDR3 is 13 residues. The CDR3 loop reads CASSLAGTGVLTF. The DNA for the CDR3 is TGTGCCAGCAGCTTAGCGGGGACAGGCGTCCTGACTTTC. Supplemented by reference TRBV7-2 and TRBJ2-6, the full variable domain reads GAGVSQSPSNKVTEKGKDVELRCDPISGHTALYWYRQSLGQGLEFLIYFQGNSAPDKSGLPSDRFSAERTGGSVSTLTIQRTQQEDSAVYLCASSLAGTGVLTFGAGSRLTVL.

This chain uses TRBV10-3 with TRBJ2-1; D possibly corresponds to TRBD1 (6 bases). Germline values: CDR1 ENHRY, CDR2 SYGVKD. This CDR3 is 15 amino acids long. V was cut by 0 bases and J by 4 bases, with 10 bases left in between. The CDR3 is CAISESWGQYNEQFF. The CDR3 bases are TGTGCCATCAGTGAGTCGTGGGGGCAGTACAATGAGCAGTTCTTC.

CDR3 in DNA: TGTGCCATCAGTGACGGTCCAGGCCGATCTTCCTATAATTCACCCCTCCACTTT. Its protein is CAISDGPGRSSYNSPLHF. This chain uses TRBV10-3 with TRBJ1-6; D gene ambiguous. From germline, CDR1 is ENHRY and CDR2 SYGVKD. The CDR3 contains 18 residues. Deletions cut 3 bases from V and 1 base from J, with 16 bases between.

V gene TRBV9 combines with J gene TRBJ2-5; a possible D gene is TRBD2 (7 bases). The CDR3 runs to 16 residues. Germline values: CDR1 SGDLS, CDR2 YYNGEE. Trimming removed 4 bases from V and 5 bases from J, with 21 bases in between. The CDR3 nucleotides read TGTGCCAGCAGCACATTCGGGGGGCAAGCCGGGGAGACCCAGTACTTC. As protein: CASSTFGGQAGETQYF.

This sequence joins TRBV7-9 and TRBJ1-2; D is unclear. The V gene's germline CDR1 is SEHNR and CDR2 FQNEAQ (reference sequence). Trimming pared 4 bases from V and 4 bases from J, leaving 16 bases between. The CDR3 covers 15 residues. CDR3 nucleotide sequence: TGTGCCAGCAGCTCCCGGGTCCCGGGAGTCTATGGCTACACCTTC. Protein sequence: CASSSRVPGVYGYTF.

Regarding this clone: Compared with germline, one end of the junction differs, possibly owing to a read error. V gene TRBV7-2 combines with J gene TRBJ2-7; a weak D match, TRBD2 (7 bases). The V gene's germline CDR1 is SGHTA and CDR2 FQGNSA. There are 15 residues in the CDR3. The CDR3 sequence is CASCLGGGGAYEQYF. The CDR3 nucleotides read TGTGCCAGCTGCTTAGGGGGGGGAGGGGCCTACGAGCAGTACTTC.

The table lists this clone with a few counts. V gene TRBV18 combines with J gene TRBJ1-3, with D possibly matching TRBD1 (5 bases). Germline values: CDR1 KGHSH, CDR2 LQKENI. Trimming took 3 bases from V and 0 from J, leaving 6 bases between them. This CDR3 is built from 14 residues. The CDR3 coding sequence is TGTGCCAGCTCACCGGACATCTCTGGAAACACCATATATTTT. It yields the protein CASSPDISGNTIYF.

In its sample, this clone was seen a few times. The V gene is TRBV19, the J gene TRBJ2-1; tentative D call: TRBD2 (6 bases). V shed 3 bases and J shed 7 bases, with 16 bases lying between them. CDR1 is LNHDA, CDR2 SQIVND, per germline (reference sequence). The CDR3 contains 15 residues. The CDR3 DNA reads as TGTGCCAGTAGTATGGACTATTGGAGTCTTAATGAGCAGTTCTTC. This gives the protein CASSMDYWSLNEQFF.

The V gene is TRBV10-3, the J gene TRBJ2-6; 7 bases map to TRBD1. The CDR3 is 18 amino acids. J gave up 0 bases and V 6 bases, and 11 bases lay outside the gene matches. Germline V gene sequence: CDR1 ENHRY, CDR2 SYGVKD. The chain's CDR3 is CAIRGQPGGDSGANVLTF. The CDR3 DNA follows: TGTGCCATCAGGGGACAGCCTGGAGGAGACTCTGGGGCCAACGTCCTGACTTTC.

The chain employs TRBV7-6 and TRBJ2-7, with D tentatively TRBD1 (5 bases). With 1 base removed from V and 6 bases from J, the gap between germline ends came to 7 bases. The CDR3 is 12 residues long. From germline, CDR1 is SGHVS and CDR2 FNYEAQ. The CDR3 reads CASSLEGPEQYF. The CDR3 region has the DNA TGTGCCAGCAGCTTAGAGGGGCCCGAGCAGTACTTC.

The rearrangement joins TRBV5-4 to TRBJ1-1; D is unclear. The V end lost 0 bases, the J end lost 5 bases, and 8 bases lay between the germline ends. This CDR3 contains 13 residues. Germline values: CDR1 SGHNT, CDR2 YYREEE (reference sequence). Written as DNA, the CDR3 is TGTGCCAGCAGCTTGGATATTTCTACTGAAGCTTTCTTT. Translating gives CASSLDISTEAFF.

Written as DNA, the CDR3 is TGTGCCAGCAGCCAAGATTCAGGGACAGGTGGAGAGACCCAGTACTTC. Its protein is CASSQDSGTGGETQYF. This sequence joins TRBV4-2 and TRBJ2-5; 8 bases align to TRBD1. V gave up 0 bases and J gave up 4 bases; unmatched junction bases: 7. Germline loops: CDR1 LGHNA, CDR2 YNFKEQ. CDR3 length equals 16 residues.

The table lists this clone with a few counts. The CDR3 here is CASSTPDRAAGYTF. The CDR3 bases are TGTGCCAGCAGCACACCCGACAGGGCGGCTGGCTACACCTTC. The V call is TRBV28, the J call TRBJ1-2; 7 nucleotides agree with TRBD1. The CDR3 covers 14 residues. The germline gives CDR1 MDHEN, CDR2 SYDVKM. After removal of 6 bases from V and 7 bases from J, the junction contained 11 bases not matched to a gene.

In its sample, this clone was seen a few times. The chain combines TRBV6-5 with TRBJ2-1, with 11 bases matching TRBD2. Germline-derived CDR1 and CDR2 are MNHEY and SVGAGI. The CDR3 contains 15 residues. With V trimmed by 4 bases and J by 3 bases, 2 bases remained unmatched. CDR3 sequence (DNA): TGTGCCAGCAGTTCGCTAGCGGGGGGCTACAATGAGCAGTTCTTC. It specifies CASSSLAGGYNEQFF.

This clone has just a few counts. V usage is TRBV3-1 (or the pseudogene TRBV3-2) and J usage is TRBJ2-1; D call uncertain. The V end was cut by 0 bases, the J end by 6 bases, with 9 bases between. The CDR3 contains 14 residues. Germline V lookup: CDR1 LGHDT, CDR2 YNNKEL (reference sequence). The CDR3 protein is CASSQDQWPNEQFF. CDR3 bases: TGTGCCAGCAGCCAAGATCAGTGGCCCAATGAGCAGTTCTTC.

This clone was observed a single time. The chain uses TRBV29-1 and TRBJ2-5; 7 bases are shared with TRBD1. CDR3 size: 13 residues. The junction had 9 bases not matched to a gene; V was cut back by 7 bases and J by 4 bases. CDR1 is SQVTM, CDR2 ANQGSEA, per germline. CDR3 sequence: CSGSAGGRETQYF. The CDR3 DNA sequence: TGCAGCGGTTCCGCAGGGGGTCGAGAGACCCAGTACTTC. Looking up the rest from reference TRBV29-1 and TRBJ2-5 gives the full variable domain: SAVISQKPSRDICQRGTSLTIQCQVDSQVTMMFWYRQQPGQSLTLIATANQGSEATYESGFVIDKFPISRPNLTFSTLTVSNMSPEDSSIYLCSGSAGGRETQYFGPGTRLLVL.

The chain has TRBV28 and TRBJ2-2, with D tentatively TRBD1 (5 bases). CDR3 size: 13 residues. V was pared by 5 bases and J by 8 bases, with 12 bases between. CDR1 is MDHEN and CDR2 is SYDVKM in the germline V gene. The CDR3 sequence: CASSPQAGGELFF. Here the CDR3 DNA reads TGTGCCAGCAGTCCACAGGCCGGAGGGGAGCTGTTTTTT.